Presented here are 12 T cell receptor beta chains from one specimen sequenced in a study of control samples from healthy donors and cancer patients. The table came from immunoSEQ multiplex PCR; TCRdb's copy has only in-frame clones and leaves some out. Here the sample spans about 110,000 clones, approximately 84% being singletons. Sequencing was done on a sample of blood. The source of these receptors is a young man in good health.

The chain carries TRBV27 and TRBJ1-2; a weak D match, TRBD1 (5 bases). The CDR3 length is 15 residues. V lost 5 bases and J 5 bases, leaving 18 bases between the germline ends. Germline V gives CDR1 MNHEY, CDR2 SMNVEV (reference sequence). CDR3 nucleotide sequence: TGTGCCAGCAGTCCGTGCGGGGGGGGGAGGTATGGCTACACCTTC. Translation: CASSPCGGGRYGYTF.

V usage is TRBV14 and J usage is TRBJ2-7; 11 bases line up with TRBD1. Germline assignment: CDR1 SGHDN and CDR2 FVKESK. V lost 4 bases to trimming and J lost 3 bases; unmatched junction nucleotides: 5. This CDR3 has 15 residues. The CDR3 sequence is CASSRLGTGGYEQYF. The CDR3 region has the DNA TGTGCCAGCAGCCGTTTGGGGACAGGGGGCTACGAGCAGTACTTC.

This rearrangement joins TRBV12-5 to TRBJ1-4; no reliable D call. The CDR3 sequence is 16 residues long. Germline V lookup: CDR1 LGHNT, CDR2 FRNRAP. Trimming stripped 3 bases from V and 5 bases from J, with 16 bases between. CDR3 residues: CASGFFKEARNEKLFF. The CDR3 coding sequence is TGTGCTAGTGGTTTCTTTAAGGAGGCCCGCAATGAAAAACTGTTTTTT.

Regarding this clone: Other DNA sequences from this sample encode an identical CDR3 as well. The chain employs TRBV28 and TRBJ1-5; 7 positions match TRBD1. After removal of 8 bases from V and 7 bases from J, the junction contained 5 bases not matched to a gene. CDR3 size: 12 residues. Germline V CDR1 and CDR2: MDHEN, SYDVKM. CDR3 in DNA: TGTGCCAGCCTTAGACAGGGCCAGCCCCAGCATTTT. It is translated as CASLRQGQPQHF. Drawing the rest from reference TRBV28 and TRBJ1-5, the complete variable domain is DVKVTQSSRYLVKRTGEKVFLECVQDMDHENMFWYRQDPGLGLRLIYFSYDVKMKEKGDIPEGYSVSREKKERFSLILESASTNQTSMYLCASLRQGQPQHFGDGTRLSIL.

The chain recombines TRBV13 with TRBJ2-2; weak D call: TRBD2 (5 bases). Germline CDR1 reads PRHDT; CDR2 reads FYEKMQ (reference sequence). Trimming removed 1 base at V and 5 bases at J, with 17 bases between. CDR3 length equals 17 residues. The DNA of the CDR3 is TGTGCCAGCAGCTTAGAGGCTTGGAAACGGGGAACCGGGGAGCTGTTTTTT. This translates into CASSLEAWKRGTGELFF.

V and J are TRBV3-1 (or the pseudogene TRBV3-2) and TRBJ1-6; D is unresolved. Germline CDR1 and CDR2: LGHDT and YNNKEL (reference sequence). The CDR3 consists of 15 residues. The ends were cut back, 8 bases at V and 0 bases at J, with 11 bases in the middle. As DNA, the CDR3 is TGTGCCAGCGCACGGACCGCCTCCTATAATTCACCCCTCCACTTT. Amino acid sequence: CASARTASYNSPLHF.

This chain connects TRBV6-5 to TRBJ2-2; 9 bases are shared with TRBD1. The germline gives CDR1 MNHEY, CDR2 SVGAGI. J was trimmed by 5 bases and V by 7 bases; bases with no gene match: 8. The CDR3 spans 15 residues. Written as DNA, the CDR3 is TGTGCCAGCAATTATGACAGGGGGGCGACCGGGGAGCTGTTTTTT. It translates to CASNYDRGATGELFF.

This rearrangement joins TRBV6-6 to TRBJ1-4; TRBD1 matches 9 bases. The junction had 9 bases not matched to a gene; V was cut back by 6 bases and J by 7 bases. The CDR3 extends over 15 amino acids. CDR1 is MNHNY and CDR2 is SVGAGI in the germline V gene (reference sequence). The CDR3 sequence is CASSLPGQGSEKLFF. The CDR3 nucleotides read TGTGCCAGCAGCCTACCGGGACAGGGTTCTGAAAAACTGTTTTTT.

This clone has more than one count but fewer than ten. Other DNA sequences from this sample encode an identical CDR3 as well. The chain employs TRBV7-9 and TRBJ1-1; D gene uncertain. Between the trimmed V and J ends, which lost 5 bases and 8 bases, there was a span of 9 bases. The CDR3 loop spans 11 amino acids. The germline CDR1 and CDR2 sequences are SEHNR and FQNEAQ (reference sequence). CDR3 bases: TGTGCCAGCAGCATCGGTGGGGAAGCTTTCTTT. Amino acid sequence: CASSIGGEAFF.

The V gene is TRBV28, the J gene TRBJ2-2; 10 bases match TRBD1. The CDR3 loop spans 17 amino acids. CDR1 is MDHEN, CDR2 SYDVKM, per germline. V dropped 7 bases and J dropped 5; count of bases not matched to a gene: 13. The CDR3 region is CASNPGGQGRRTGELFF. The CDR3 bases are TGTGCCAGCAACCCCGGGGGACAGGGGAGAAGAACCGGGGAGCTGTTTTTT.

This chain joins TRBV30 and TRBJ1-1; a weak D match, TRBD1 (5 bases). Germline V CDR1 and CDR2: GTSNPN, SVGIG (reference sequence). V lost 1 base and J 3 bases, leaving 9 bases between the germline ends. The CDR3 is 13 amino acids. CDR3 in amino acids: CAWSAGYDTEAFF. CDR3 nucleotides: TGTGCCTGGAGTGCAGGGTATGACACTGAAGCTTTCTTT.

V is TRBV30 and J is TRBJ1-3, with TRBD1 matching over 7 bases. V gave up 5 bases and J gave up 2 bases; unmatched junction bases: 6. Germline CDR1 GTSNPN, CDR2 SVGIG (reference sequence). CDR3 length: 14 residues. This CDR3 is CAWGRGSAGNTIYF. The CDR3 DNA reads TGTGCCTGGGGCAGGGGGAGCGCTGGAAACACCATATATTTT.